Reported below is one T cell receptor (beta chain). What it recognizes is unknown. The CDR3 contains 14 residues. Germline CDR1 is SGHTA and CDR2 is FQGNSA. The V end lost 4 bases, the J end lost 6 bases, and 15 bases lay between the germline ends. This entry comes from a study of cytomegalovirus exposure and HLA in healthy donors. Study-wide background: Among the approximately 400 genotyped donors, just over 80% were placed in the Caucasian-associated ancestry cluster.

The study, taken as a whole, reports: The authors later linked a missense DCLRE1C variant to TCR beta V- and J-gene trimming. Among TCR sequences, most were rare, though some public TCRs appeared in many donors.

Donors likely had unrecorded immune exposures despite being nominally healthy when sampled. The PCR had 60 Vbeta and 13 Jbeta primers. TCRdb keeps only in-frame clones here, not all; method: immunoSEQ multiplex PCR. The repertoire holds over 150,000 clones, about 72% seen once, with over 1.1% in the top ten. The TCR originated in a man aged 55 to 70 in good health and CMV-seronegative. The chain links TRBV7-2 to TRBJ2-5, with D perhaps TRBD1 (6 bases). The sample taken for sequencing was PBMCs. DNA for the CDR3: TGTGCCAGCAGCTCAAACCGGGACACGCAGACCCAGTACTTC. This codes for CASSSNRDTQTQYF.